These T cell receptor beta chains were read from a single sample in a study of vaccination and CD4 T cells after COVID-19. What these receptors recognize is not known. Using its own MiXCR run on the PCR reads, TCRdb lists one record per CDR3 protein. This sample yields under 15,000 distinct CDR3 sequences, of which approximately 40% are seen a single time; roughly a tenth belongs to the top ten. The material sequenced was CD4+ T cells from blood, cultured in vitro. These receptors came from a human donor who had recovered from COVID-19. CDR3s include the opening cysteine and the closing phenylalanine or tryptophan. A D gene is named only where the DNA matches it firmly. Not all rows give a size; the values are once, few, many and, for expanded clones, a class.

V: TRBV28
size: few
J: TRBJ2-1
D: TRBD2
CDR3: CASNPSGGRNNEQFF
DNA: TGTGCCAGCAATCCTAGCGGGGGGAGAAACAATGAGCAGTTCTTC

V: TRBV11-3
size: .
J: TRBJ2-2
D: .
CDR3: CASSTIQGNTGELFF
DNA: TGTGCCAGCAGCACTATACAGGGTAACACCGGGGAGCTGTTTTTT

V: TRBV18
size: .
J: TRBJ1-2
D: TRBD1
CDR3: CASSPPPGQNYGYTF
DNA: TGTGCCAGCTCACCACCTCCGGGACAGAACTATGGCTACACCTTC

V: TRBV20-1
size: few
J: TRBJ2-2
D: TRBD1
CDR3: CSARGQGRNTGELFF
DNA: TGCAGTGCTAGGGGACAGGGGAGGAACACCGGGGAGCTGTTTTTT

V: TRBV7-9
size: .
J: TRBJ1-2
D: .
CDR3: CASSLRGNSNYGYTF
DNA: TGTGCCAGCAGCTTAAGAGGAAACAGTAACTATGGCTACACCTTC

V: TRBV11-2
size: .
J: TRBJ1-2
D: TRBD1
CDR3: CASSAQGAYGYTF
DNA: TGTGCCAGCAGCGCCCAGGGGGCGTATGGCTACACCTTC

V: TRBV6-1
size: few
J: TRBJ1-1
D: .
CDR3: CATYGQWGARGSTEAFF
DNA: TGTGCCACCTACGGACAATGGGGGGCAAGGGGGAGCACTGAAGCTTTCTTT

V: TRBV20-1
size: few
J: TRBJ2-7
D: TRBD2
CDR3: CSAKVGGRAFSEQYF
DNA: TGCAGTGCTAAAGTTGGTGGGAGGGCATTCTCCGAGCAGTACTTC

V: TRBV30
size: .
J: TRBJ1-5
D: .
CDR3: CAWSVGGIQPQHF
DNA: TGTGCCTGGAGTGTAGGGGGGATCCAGCCCCAGCATTTT

V: TRBV11-2
size: .
J: TRBJ2-5
D: TRBD2
CDR3: CASSPGRGRALQETQYF
DNA: TGTGCCAGCAGCCCCGGGCGAGGGAGGGCCTTACAAGAGACCCAGTACTTC

V: TRBV18
size: .
J: TRBJ2-5
D: TRBD2
CDR3: CASSLRVVAGYQETQYF
DNA: TGTGCCAGCTCACTACGGGTTGTAGCGGGGTACCAAGAGACCCAGTACTTC

V: TRBV27
size: .
J: TRBJ1-6
D: .
CDR3: CASTLTRDADRNSPLHF
DNA: TGTGCCAGCACCCTCACCCGGGACGCGGACCGCAATTCACCCCTCCACTTT

V: TRBV5-1
size: .
J: TRBJ1-6
D: .
CDR3: CASSSGTDNSPLHF
DNA: TGCGCCAGCAGCTCCGGGACGGATAATTCACCCCTCCACTTT

V: TRBV20-1
size: .
J: TRBJ2-1
D: TRBD2
CDR3: CSARALAGGDEQFF
DNA: TGCAGTGCTAGAGCGCTAGCGGGAGGGGATGAGCAGTTCTTC

V: TRBV18
size: .
J: TRBJ1-2
D: TRBD1
CDR3: CASSTQQGNGYTF
DNA: TGTGCCAGCTCAACCCAACAGGGGAATGGCTACACCTTC

V: TRBV19
size: .
J: TRBJ2-3
D: .
CDR3: CASSTLPGGALDTQYF
DNA: TGTGCCAGTAGTACCCTCCCAGGAGGGGCCTTAGATACGCAGTATTTT

V: TRBV2
size: .
J: TRBJ2-7
D: TRBD1
CDR3: CASSSGTGGYEQYF
DNA: TGTGCCAGCAGCTCCGGGACAGGGGGATACGAGCAGTACTTC

V: TRBV2
size: few
J: TRBJ2-7
D: .
CDR3: CASREQGSLYEQYF
DNA: TGTGCCAGCAGGGAACAGGGCTCCCTCTACGAGCAGTACTTC

V: TRBV2
size: few
J: TRBJ2-3
D: .
CDR3: CARGQDTQYF
DNA: TGTGCCAGAGGGCAAGATACGCAGTATTTT

V: TRBV7-8
size: .
J: TRBJ1-6
D: .
CDR3: CASSLVLQTFNSPLHF
DNA: TGTGCCAGCAGCTTAGTTTTACAGACCTTCAATTCACCCCTCCACTTT

V: TRBV20-1
size: once
J: TRBJ2-1
D: .
CDR3: CSAEGLYNEQFF
DNA: TGCAGTGCTGAGGGACTGTACAATGAGCAGTTCTTC

V: TRBV7-2
size: few
J: TRBJ1-6
D: .
CDR3: CASSPSYLRVPQSPLHF
DNA: TGTGCCAGCAGTCCGTCCTATTTAAGGGTCCCTCAGTCACCCCTCCACTTT

V: TRBV19
size: .
J: TRBJ2-1
D: TRBD1
CDR3: CASSLRPRGNEQFF
DNA: TGTGCCAGTAGCCTCCGCCCCAGGGGGAATGAGCAGTTCTTC

V: TRBV20-1
size: few
J: TRBJ2-7
D: TRBD1
CDR3: CSADRQGASYEQYF
DNA: TGCAGTGCAGACCGACAGGGGGCATCCTACGAGCAGTACTTC

V: TRBV4-1
size: .
J: TRBJ2-3
D: TRBD1
CDR3: CASSQWTGASDTQYF
DNA: TGCGCCAGCAGCCAGTGGACAGGGGCGTCAGATACGCAGTATTTT

V: TRBV5-1
size: .
J: TRBJ2-7
D: .
CDR3: CASSDLGYEQYF
DNA: TGCGCCAGCAGTGATTTGGGCTACGAGCAGTACTTC

V: TRBV30
size: .
J: TRBJ1-5
D: .
CDR3: CAWSVGPGLNQPQHF
DNA: TGTGCCTGGAGTGTAGGTCCTGGTCTCAATCAGCCCCAGCATTTT

V: TRBV27
size: .
J: TRBJ1-1
D: .
CDR3: CASSSIRGRRNTEAFF
DNA: TGTGCCAGCAGTTCCATCCGGGGCAGGAGGAACACTGAAGCTTTCTTT

V: TRBV11-3
size: .
J: TRBJ2-1
D: .
CDR3: CASSLDSVTSEQFF
DNA: TGTGCCAGCAGCTTAGACAGCGTGACCAGTGAGCAGTTCTTC

V: TRBV15
size: few
J: TRBJ1-2
D: TRBD1
CDR3: CATSRDTWGQGNGYTF
DNA: TGTGCCACCAGCAGAGATACTTGGGGACAGGGGAATGGCTACACCTTC

V: TRBV6-1
size: once
J: TRBJ1-2
D: TRBD1
CDR3: CASSANTGTGGYGYTF
DNA: TGTGCCAGCAGTGCGAACACCGGGACAGGGGGATATGGCTACACCTTC

V: TRBV24-1
size: .
J: TRBJ2-7
D: .
CDR3: CATSDLGTYEQYF
DNA: TGTGCCACCAGTGATTTGGGGACCTACGAGCAGTACTTC

V: TRBV19
size: few
J: TRBJ2-5
D: .
CDR3: CASTNRASPWETQYF
DNA: TGTGCCAGTACCAACAGGGCTAGCCCCTGGGAGACCCAGTACTTC

V: TRBV6-2/TRBV6-3
size: .
J: TRBJ2-3
D: TRBD2
CDR3: CASRAGLAGGPRRTDTQYF
DNA: TGTGCCAGCAGAGCCGGACTAGCGGGAGGCCCCCGGAGAACAGATACGCAGTATTTT

V: TRBV7-2
size: .
J: TRBJ2-1
D: TRBD2
CDR3: CASSLRLAVEQFF
DNA: TGTGCCAGCAGCTTGCGACTAGCGGTTGAGCAGTTCTTC

V: TRBV18
size: .
J: TRBJ2-6
D: .
CDR3: CASSPRPGSGANVLTF
DNA: TGTGCCAGCTCACCACGTCCGGGATCTGGGGCCAACGTCCTGACTTTC

V: TRBV10-3
size: .
J: TRBJ2-7
D: TRBD1
CDR3: CAISDTGTGGYEQYF
DNA: TGTGCCATCAGTGATACCGGGACAGGGGGCTACGAGCAGTACTTC

V: TRBV6-1
size: .
J: TRBJ1-2
D: .
CDR3: CASTLSLYSVPYTF
DNA: TGTGCCAGCACCTTATCCCTTTACAGCGTCCCATACACCTTC

V: TRBV6-1
size: few
J: TRBJ2-7
D: TRBD1
CDR3: CASRRGQALPYEQYF
DNA: TGTGCCAGCAGGAGGGGACAGGCCCTTCCATACGAGCAGTACTTC

V: TRBV2
size: few
J: TRBJ2-7
D: .
CDR3: CASRESEISYEQYF
DNA: TGTGCCAGCAGGGAAAGTGAAATTTCCTACGAGCAGTACTTC

V: TRBV6-1
size: few
J: TRBJ2-7
D: TRBD1
CDR3: CASSQGTVSYEQYF
DNA: TGTGCCAGCAGTCAAGGGACAGTTTCCTACGAGCAGTACTTC

V: TRBV20-1
size: .
J: TRBJ2-1
D: TRBD2
CDR3: CSAGRASGRVYNEQFF
DNA: TGCAGTGCTGGGAGGGCTAGCGGGAGGGTCTACAATGAGCAGTTCTTC

V: TRBV18
size: .
J: TRBJ2-2
D: .
CDR3: CASSPQGAGELFF
DNA: TGTGCCAGCTCACCACAGGGGGCCGGGGAGCTGTTTTTT

V: TRBV29-1
size: .
J: TRBJ2-3
D: .
CDR3: CSVGHPSPDTQYF
DNA: TGCAGCGTGGGACACCCATCGCCAGATACGCAGTATTTT

V: TRBV28
size: .
J: TRBJ2-7
D: .
CDR3: CASREQGTEQYF
DNA: TGTGCCAGCAGGGAACAGGGTACCGAGCAGTACTTC

V: TRBV28
size: .
J: TRBJ2-5
D: .
CDR3: CASSTPGAGQETQYF
DNA: TGTGCCAGCAGTACCCCCGGGGCAGGCCAAGAGACCCAGTACTTC

V: TRBV7-3
size: few
J: TRBJ2-7
D: TRBD2
CDR3: CASSLSGTRSGEQYF
DNA: TGTGCCAGCAGCCTTTCCGGGACTAGGTCGGGCGAGCAGTACTTC

V: TRBV19
size: .
J: TRBJ1-1
D: .
CDR3: CASSILLSRSAEAFF
DNA: TGTGCCAGTAGTATCCTCTTGAGTCGGAGCGCTGAAGCTTTCTTT

V: TRBV7-2
size: medium-sized
J: TRBJ1-1
D: .
CDR3: CASSSRRRDTNTEAFF
DNA: TGTGCCAGCAGCTCGAGAAGAAGGGACACCAACACTGAAGCTTTCTTT